This paragraph reports one T cell receptor beta chain. The antigen is unknown. This CDR3 region has 18 residues. Germline V gives CDR1 SGHRS, CDR2 YFSETQ. V lost 0 bases to trimming and J lost 0 bases, with 16 bases between them. The data belong to a study of shared clonotypes between healthy human individuals. Study information: Donors were two women and a few men aged 18 to 49. Findings and caveats of the study: The study found about 5% of naive CD4 clonotypes shared across several donors.

Once extracted for a subset, genomic DNA was divided evenly among several immunoSEQ plates. Clones were sequenced by immunoSEQ multiplex PCR, and TCRdb holds only the in-frame ones, with some missing. The sample has 1,400,000 or so clones, roughly 98.5% seen once; the top ten hold about 0.4%. The TCR originated in a young man in good health. The chain recombines TRBV5-1 with TRBJ2-1; D gene ambiguous. The sample was naive CD4+ T cells sorted from blood. Indicated subset: CD45RA+ positively selected. CDR3 sequence (DNA): TGCGCCAGCAGCTTGGCCTCGGACGGCCGTAGCTCCTACAATGAGCAGTTCTTC. Translation: CASSLASDGRSSYNEQFF.